This entry describes one TCR beta chain. The junction differs from germline at one of its ends, possibly a read error. The sample originates from a study of tumor-infiltrating lymphocytes in oesophageal squamous cell carcinoma. CDR3 length equals 15 residues. Per germline, CDR1 SGHVS and CDR2 FQNEAQ. Via MiXCR, TCRdb re-called the reads, giving one row per CDR3 protein. The table records 12,000 or so distinct CDR3 sequences, nearly 60% of them present only once. Material for sequencing was blood. The chain carries TRBV7-8 and TRBJ2-3; D is perhaps TRBD2 (6 bases). The sequence was obtained from a female donor with esophageal squamous cell carcinoma. The DNA of the CDR3 is TGTGCCAGCAGCTTAGGGGGGACTTATAATTCACCCCTCCACTTC. It specifies CASSLGGTYNSPLHF.